This T cell receptor beta chain stems from a study of cytomegalovirus exposure and HLA in healthy donors. Study results and caveats: Follow-up analysis found HLA locus-dependent TCR association rates, highest for DRB1 and lowest for HLA-C.

This clone was picked up a small number of times. Antigen unknown. PCR amplification relied on 60 Vbeta primers (plus 13 Jbeta primers). Using immunoSEQ multiplex PCR, the repertoire was profiled, and TCRdb retains in-frame clones only, with some absent. This sample yields roughly 100,000 clones, of which around 86% are seen a single time; more than 3% belongs to the top ten. Germline lookup yields CDR1 MNHNY and CDR2 SVGAGI (reference sequence). The CDR3 sequence is 14 residues long. The V and J ends lost 8 bases and 1 base respectively, with 13 bases between them. The J gene is TRBJ2-3, the V gene TRBV6-6; tentative D call: TRBD1 (7 bases). The sequence was collected from a female donor in good health and CMV-seropositive. What was sequenced was PBMCs. The DNA for the CDR3 is TGTGCCAGCCAGTTCAGGGGGGGCACAGATACGCAGTATTTT. Its protein product is CASQFRGGTDTQYF.